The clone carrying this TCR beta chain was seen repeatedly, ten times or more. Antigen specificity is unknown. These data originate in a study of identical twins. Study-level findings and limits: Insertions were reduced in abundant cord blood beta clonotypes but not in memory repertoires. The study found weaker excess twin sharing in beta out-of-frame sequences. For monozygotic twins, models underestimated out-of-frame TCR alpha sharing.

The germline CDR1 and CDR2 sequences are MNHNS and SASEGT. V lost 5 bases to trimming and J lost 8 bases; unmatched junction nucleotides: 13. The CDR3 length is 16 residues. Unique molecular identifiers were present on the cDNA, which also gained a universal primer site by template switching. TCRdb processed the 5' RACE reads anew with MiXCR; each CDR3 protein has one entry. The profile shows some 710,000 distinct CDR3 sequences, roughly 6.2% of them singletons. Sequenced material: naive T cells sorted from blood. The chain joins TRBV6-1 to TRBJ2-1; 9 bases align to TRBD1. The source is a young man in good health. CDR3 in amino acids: CASSPPGQGFSHEQFF. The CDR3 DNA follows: TGTGCCAGCAGTCCACCGGGACAGGGCTTTTCCCATGAGCAGTTCTTC.